This T cell receptor beta chain comes out of a study of cytomegalovirus exposure and HLA in healthy donors (dated by TCRdb to about 2017). In terms of the full investigation: According to a later analysis, the 100 to 150 validation repertoires were produced on the same platform as the 700 or so repertoires of the first cohort. The study aimed to test whether cataloging public T cell receptors could reveal signatures of past pathogen exposure. In addition to the first cohort of roughly 670 subjects, a separate validation cohort of over 90 different subjects was used. To predict cytomegalovirus infection status, the study combined high-throughput TCR immunosequencing, statistical association of individual TCRs with disease status, and machine learning.

The full study reports these points: Most TCR sequences were observed very rarely across donors, whereas some public TCRs were present in many individuals. A few of the identified cytomegalovirus-associated TCR beta chains were confirmed in vitro to be specific for cytomegalovirus antigens. In a later analysis, TCRs clustered in the first cohort were found to also tend to co-occur in the approximately 120 validation repertoires, with 90% to 95% of cluster scores above 0. The study listed 150 to 200 TCR beta chains as associated with cytomegalovirus. The authors suggested that the approach could potentially be extended to other disease states and immunological phenotypes. The validation cohort had no HLA typing available for a later analysis, so co-occurrence within that cohort was assessed over all 120 or so repertoires. The classifier was reported to diagnose cytomegalovirus status with high specificity and sensitivity in both the original cohort and the validation cohort.

The protocol used for the library was the immunoSEQ multiplex PCR assay. Turning to the authors' computational methods: A statistical classification framework was built to diagnose cytomegalovirus status from the catalog of TCR beta chain sequences. TCRdb limited this immuneACCESS table to in-frame rearrangements with V and J called. A share of clones is missing; checked studies link under half to unresolved V genes, and the rest is unexplained. The V and J calls and clone size are taken from that table; D and trimming were inferred from the DNA. The sample table holds about 110,000 clones, of which approximately 85% were seen once. Of the sample, about 2.9% falls within the top ten clones. This clone was observed a few times. No antigen is known for it. There are no base qualities to consult, and no much larger clone falls within one base. Counted from cysteine to phenylalanine, this CDR3 has 15 amino acids. Left in the record is the CDR3 DNA by itself, 45 bases read in frame from the first base. Per the germline V gene (reference sequence), SGHNT is the CDR1 and YYREEE is the CDR2. V is reduced by 1 base and J by 1 base, leaving a spacing of 11 bases between them.

Separate from the roughly 650-subject first cohort, the validation cohort of 90 to 150 subjects was the group to which the donors belonged. This receptor was obtained from a woman aged 18-35 years in good health and CMV-seronegative. The sequencing sample was made of PBMCs. This receptor chain uses TRBV5-4 and TRBJ1-1; a tentative D call is TRBD1 (6 bases match). CDR3 protein: CASSLLGQSNTEAFF. At the DNA level, the sequence is TGTGCCAGCAGCTTGTTAGGACAGTCGAACACTGAAGCTTTCTTT. Beyond the CDR3, the reference TRBV5-4 and TRBJ1-1 genes provide the residues; the full variable domain reads: ETGVTQSPTHLIKTRGQQVTLRCSSQSGHNTVSWYQQALGQGPQFIFQYYREEENGRGNFPPRFSGLQFPNYSSELNVNALELDDSALYLCASSLLGQSNTEAFFGQGTRLTVV.